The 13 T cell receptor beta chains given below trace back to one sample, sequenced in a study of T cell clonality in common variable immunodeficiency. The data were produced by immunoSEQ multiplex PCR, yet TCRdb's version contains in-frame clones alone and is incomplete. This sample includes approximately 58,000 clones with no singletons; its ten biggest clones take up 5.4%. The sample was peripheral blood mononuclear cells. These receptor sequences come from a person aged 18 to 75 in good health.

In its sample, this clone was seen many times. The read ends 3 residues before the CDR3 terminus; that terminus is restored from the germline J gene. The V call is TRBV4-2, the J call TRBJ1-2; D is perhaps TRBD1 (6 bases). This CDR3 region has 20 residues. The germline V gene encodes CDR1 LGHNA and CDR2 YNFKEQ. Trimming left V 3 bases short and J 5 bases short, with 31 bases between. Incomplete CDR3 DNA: TGTGCCAGCAGCCATCCCCGGGGGGCAGGAGATGCGTATTCCCCATATGGC. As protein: CASSHPRGAGDAYSPYG. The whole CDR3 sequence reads CASSHPRGAGDAYSPYGYTF.

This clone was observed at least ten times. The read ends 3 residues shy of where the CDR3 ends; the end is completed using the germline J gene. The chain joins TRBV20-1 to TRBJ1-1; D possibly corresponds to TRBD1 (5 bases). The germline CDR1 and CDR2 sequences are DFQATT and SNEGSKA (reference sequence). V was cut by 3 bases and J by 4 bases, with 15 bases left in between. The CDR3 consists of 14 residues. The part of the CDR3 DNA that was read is TGCAGTGCTAGGGTTCCGCTGGGGGGCACTGAA. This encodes CSARVPLGGTE. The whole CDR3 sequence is CSARVPLGGTEAFF.

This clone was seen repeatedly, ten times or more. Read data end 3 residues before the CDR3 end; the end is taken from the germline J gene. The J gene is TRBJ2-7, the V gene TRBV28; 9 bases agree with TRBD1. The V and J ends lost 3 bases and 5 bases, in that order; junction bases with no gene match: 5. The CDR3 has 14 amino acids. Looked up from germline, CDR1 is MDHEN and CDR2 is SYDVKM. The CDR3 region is CASSFGTGFHEQYF. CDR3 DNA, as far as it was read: TGTGCCAGCAGTTTTGGGACAGGGTTCCACGAG. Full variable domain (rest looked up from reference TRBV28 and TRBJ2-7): DVKVTQSSRYLVKRTGEKVFLECVQDMDHENMFWYRQDPGLGLRLIYFSYDVKMKEKGDIPEGYSVSREKKERFSLILESASTNQTSMYLCASSFGTGFHEQYFGPGTRLTVT.

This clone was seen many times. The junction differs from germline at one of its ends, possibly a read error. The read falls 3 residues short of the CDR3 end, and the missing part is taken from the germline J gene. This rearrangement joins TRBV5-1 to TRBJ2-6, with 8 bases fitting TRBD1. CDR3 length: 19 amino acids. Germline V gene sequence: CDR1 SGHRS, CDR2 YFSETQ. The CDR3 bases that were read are TGCGCCAGCAGCTTGGTCTCCCAGGGGGCAGTTTATGGGACCAACGTC. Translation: CASSLVSQGAVYGTNV. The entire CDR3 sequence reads CASSLVSQGAVYGTNVLTF.

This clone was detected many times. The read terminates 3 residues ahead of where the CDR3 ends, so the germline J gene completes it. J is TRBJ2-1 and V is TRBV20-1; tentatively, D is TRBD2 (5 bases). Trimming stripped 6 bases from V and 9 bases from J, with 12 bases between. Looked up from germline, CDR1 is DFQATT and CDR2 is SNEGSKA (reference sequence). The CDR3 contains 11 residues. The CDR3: CSALSVAEQFF. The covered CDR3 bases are TGCAGTGCCCTTAGCGTCGCTGAG.

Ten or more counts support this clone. CDR3 region: CSASGRANDNEQFF. The sequenced CDR3 bases are TGCAGTGCAAGCGGGAGGGCCAACGACAATGAG. The V gene is TRBV20-1, the J gene TRBJ2-1; 10 bases map to TRBD2. The DNA ends 3 residues before the CDR3 does, and the rest of the CDR3 is filled in from the germline J gene. The CDR3 has 14 amino acids. After removal of 6 bases from V and 5 bases from J, the junction contained 7 bases not matched to a gene. Germline CDR1 reads DFQATT; CDR2 reads SNEGSKA (reference sequence).

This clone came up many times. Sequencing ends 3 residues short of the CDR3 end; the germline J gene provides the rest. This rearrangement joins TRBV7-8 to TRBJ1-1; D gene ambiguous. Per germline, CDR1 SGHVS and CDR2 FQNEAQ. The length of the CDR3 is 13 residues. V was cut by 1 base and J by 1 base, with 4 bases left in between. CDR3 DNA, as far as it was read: TGTGCCAGCAGCTTAGGCAGGAACACTGAA. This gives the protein CASSLGRNTE. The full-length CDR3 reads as CASSLGRNTEAFF.

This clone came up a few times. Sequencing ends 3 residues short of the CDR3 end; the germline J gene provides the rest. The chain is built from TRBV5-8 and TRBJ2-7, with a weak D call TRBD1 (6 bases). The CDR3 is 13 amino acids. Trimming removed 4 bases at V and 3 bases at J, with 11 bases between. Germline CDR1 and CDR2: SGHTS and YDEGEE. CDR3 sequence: CASSVDRNYEQYF. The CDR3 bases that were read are TGTGCCAGCAGCGTGGACAGAAACTACGAG.

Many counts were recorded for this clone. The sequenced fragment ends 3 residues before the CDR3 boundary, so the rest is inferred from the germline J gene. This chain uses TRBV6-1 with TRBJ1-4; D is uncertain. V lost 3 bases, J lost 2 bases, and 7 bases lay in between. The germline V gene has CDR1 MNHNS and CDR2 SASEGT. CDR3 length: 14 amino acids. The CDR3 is CASSDRKTNEKLFF. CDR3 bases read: TGTGCCAGCAGTGACAGGAAGACTAATGAAAAA.

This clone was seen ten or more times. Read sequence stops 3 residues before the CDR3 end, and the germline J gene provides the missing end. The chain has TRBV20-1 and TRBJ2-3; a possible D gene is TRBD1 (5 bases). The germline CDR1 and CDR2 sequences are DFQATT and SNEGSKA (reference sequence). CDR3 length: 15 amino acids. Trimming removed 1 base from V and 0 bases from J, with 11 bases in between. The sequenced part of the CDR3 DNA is TGCAGTGCTAGAGGGGGTTGGGGCAGCACAGATACG. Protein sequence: CSARGGWGSTDT. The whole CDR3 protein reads CSARGGWGSTDTQYF.

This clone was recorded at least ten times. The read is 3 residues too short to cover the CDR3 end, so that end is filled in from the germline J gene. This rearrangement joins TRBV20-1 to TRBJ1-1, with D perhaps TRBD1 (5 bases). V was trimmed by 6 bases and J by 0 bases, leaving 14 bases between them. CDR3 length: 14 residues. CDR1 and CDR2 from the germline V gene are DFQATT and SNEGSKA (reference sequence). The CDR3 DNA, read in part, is TGCAGTGCCCCACGGGGGGGGATGAACACTGAA. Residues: CSAPRGGMNTE. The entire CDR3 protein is CSAPRGGMNTEAFF.

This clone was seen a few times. The CDR3 reads CASLPEGSSYNEQFF. CDR3 DNA, as far as it was read: TGTGCCAGTCTGCCAGAGGGGAGCTCCTACAATGAG. The chain is built from TRBV19 and TRBJ2-1; D may be TRBD1 or TRBD2 (5 bases each). The read is 3 residues too short to cover the CDR3 end, so that end is filled in from the germline J gene. This CDR3 comprises 15 residues. Trimming took off 8 bases at V and 0 bases at J, with 14 bases between the two ends. The germline V gene encodes CDR1 LNHDA and CDR2 SQIVND (reference sequence). Combining the CDR3 with reference TRBV19 and TRBJ2-1 gives the whole variable domain DGGITQSPKYLFRKEGQNVTLSCEQNLNHDAMYWYRQDPGQGLRLIYYSQIVNDFQKGDIAEGYSVSREKKESFPLTVTSAQKNPTAFYLCASLPEGSSYNEQFFGPGTRLTVL.

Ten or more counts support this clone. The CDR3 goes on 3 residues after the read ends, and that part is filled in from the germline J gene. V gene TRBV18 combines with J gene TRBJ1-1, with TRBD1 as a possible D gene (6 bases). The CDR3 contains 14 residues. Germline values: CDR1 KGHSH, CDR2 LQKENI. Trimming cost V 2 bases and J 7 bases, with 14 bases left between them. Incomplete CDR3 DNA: TGTGCCAGCTCACCATTCCAAAGCAGGGGTGAA. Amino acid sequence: CASSPFQSRGE. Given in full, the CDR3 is CASSPFQSRGEAFF.